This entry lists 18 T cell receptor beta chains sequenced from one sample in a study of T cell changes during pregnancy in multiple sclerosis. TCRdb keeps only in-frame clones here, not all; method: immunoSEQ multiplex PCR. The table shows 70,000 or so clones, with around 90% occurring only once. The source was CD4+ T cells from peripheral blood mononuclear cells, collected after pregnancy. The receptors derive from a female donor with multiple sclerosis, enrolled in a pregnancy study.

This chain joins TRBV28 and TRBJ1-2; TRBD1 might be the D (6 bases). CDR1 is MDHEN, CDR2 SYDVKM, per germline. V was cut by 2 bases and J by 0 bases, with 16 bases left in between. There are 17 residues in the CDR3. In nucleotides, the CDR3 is TGTGCCAGCAGTTTAGGGGCAGGGGTAAAGACTAACTATGGCTACACCTTC. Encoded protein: CASSLGAGVKTNYGYTF.

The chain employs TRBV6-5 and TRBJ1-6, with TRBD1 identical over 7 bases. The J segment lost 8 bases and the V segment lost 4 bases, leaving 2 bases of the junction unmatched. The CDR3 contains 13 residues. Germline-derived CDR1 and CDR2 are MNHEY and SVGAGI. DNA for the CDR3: TGTGCCAGCAGTTCAACAGGGGATTCACCCCTCCACTTT. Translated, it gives CASSSTGDSPLHF.

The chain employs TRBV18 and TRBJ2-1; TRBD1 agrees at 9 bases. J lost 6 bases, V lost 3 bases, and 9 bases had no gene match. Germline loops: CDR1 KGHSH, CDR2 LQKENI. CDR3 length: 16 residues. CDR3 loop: CASSPDPGQGPNEQFF. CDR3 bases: TGTGCCAGCTCACCCGACCCGGGACAGGGTCCCAATGAGCAGTTCTTC.

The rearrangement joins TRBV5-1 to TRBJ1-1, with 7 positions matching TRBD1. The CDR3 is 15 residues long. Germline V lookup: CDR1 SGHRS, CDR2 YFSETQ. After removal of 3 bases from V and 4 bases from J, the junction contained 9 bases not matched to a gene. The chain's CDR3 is CASSSRQGGGTEAFF. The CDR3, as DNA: TGCGCCAGCAGCTCAAGACAGGGCGGTGGCACTGAAGCTTTCTTT.

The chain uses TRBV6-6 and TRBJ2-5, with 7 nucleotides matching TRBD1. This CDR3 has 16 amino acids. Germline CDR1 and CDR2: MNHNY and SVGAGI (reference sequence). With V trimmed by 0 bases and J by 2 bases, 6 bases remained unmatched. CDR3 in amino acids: CASSYSRGLAQETQYF. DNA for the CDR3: TGTGCCAGCAGTTACTCGAGGGGGCTCGCTCAAGAGACCCAGTACTTC.

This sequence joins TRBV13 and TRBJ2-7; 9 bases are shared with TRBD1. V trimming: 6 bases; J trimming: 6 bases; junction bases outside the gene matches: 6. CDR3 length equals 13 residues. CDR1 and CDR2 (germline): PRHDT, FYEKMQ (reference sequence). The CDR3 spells CASSWGQGSEQYF. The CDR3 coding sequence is TGTGCCAGCAGTTGGGGACAGGGTAGCGAGCAGTACTTC.

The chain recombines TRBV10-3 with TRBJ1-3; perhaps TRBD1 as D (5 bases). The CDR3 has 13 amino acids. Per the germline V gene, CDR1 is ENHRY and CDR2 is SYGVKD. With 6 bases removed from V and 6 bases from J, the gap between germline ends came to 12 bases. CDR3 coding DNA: TGTGCCATCAGGCCAGGGCCGGAAAACACCATATATTTT. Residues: CAIRPGPENTIYF.

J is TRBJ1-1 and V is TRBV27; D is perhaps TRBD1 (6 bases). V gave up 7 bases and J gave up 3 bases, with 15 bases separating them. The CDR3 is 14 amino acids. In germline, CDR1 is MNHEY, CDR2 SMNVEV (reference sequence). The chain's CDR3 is CASMVSGEYTEAFF. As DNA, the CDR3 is TGTGCCAGCATGGTATCAGGGGAATACACTGAAGCTTTCTTT.

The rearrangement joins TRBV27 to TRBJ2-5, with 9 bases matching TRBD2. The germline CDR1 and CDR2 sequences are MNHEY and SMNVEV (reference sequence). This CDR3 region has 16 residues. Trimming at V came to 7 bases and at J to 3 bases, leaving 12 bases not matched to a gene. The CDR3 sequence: CASKPRWAGGKETQYF. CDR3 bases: TGTGCCAGCAAGCCTAGGTGGGCGGGGGGGAAAGAGACCCAGTACTTC.

The CDR3 protein is CASSTSGTGELTNEKLFF. CDR3 nucleotides: TGTGCCAGCAGTACGTCCGGGACAGGGGAACTAACTAATGAAAAACTGTTTTTT. The V and J genes are TRBV6-4 and TRBJ1-4; the match to TRBD1 covers 10 bases. This CDR3 contains 18 residues. Per the germline V gene, CDR1 is MRHNA and CDR2 is SNTAGT. The V gene end was trimmed by 5 bases and the J gene end by 1 base; junction bases not matched to a gene: 10.

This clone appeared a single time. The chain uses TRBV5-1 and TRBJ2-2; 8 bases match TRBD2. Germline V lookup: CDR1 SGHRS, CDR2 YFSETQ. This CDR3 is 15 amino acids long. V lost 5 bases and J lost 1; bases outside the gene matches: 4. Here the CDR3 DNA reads TGCGCCAGCAGGGACGGGGGGGAGAACACCGGGGAGCTGTTTTTT. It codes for CASRDGGENTGELFF.

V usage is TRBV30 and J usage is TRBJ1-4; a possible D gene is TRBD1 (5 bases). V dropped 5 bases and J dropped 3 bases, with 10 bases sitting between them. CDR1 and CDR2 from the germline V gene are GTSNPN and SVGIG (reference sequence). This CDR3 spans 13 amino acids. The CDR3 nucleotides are TGTGCCTGGGATACGGGGGCTAATGAAAAACTGTTTTTT. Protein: CAWDTGANEKLFF.

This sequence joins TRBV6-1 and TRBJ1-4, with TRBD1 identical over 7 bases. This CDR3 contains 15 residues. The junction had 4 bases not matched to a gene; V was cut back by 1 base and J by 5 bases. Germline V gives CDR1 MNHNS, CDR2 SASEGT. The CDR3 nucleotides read TGTGCCAGCAGTGAAGGGGGCAGGGGGAATGAAAAACTGTTTTTT. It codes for CASSEGGRGNEKLFF.

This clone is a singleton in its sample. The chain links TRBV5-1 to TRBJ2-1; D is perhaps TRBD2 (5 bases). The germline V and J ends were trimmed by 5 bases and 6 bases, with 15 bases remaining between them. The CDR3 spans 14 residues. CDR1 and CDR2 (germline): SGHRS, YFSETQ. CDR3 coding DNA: TGCGCCAGCAGAGTTCGGGGTGAGGGCAATGAGCAGTTCTTC. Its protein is CASRVRGEGNEQFF.

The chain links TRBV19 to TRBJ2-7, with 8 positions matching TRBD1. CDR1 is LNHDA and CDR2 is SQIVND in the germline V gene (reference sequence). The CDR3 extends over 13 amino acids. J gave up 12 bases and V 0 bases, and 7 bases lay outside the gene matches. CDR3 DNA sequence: TGTGCCAGTAGTATAGATATCCAGGGGGCGCGGTACTTC. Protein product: CASSIDIQGARYF.

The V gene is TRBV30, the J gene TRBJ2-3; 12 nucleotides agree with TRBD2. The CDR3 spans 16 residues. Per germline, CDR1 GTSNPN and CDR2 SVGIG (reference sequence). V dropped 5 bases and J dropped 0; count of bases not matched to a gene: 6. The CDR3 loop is CAWGRTSGVSTDTQYF. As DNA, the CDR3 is TGTGCCTGGGGACGGACTAGCGGGGTTAGCACAGATACGCAGTATTTT.

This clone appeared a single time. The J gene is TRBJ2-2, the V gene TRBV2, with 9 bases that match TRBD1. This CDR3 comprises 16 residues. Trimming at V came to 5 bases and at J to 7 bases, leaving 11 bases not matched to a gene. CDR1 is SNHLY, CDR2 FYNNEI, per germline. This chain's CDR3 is CASSTSGTGQDGELFF. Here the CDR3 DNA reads TGTGCCAGCAGTACCTCCGGGACAGGGCAAGACGGGGAGCTGTTTTTT.

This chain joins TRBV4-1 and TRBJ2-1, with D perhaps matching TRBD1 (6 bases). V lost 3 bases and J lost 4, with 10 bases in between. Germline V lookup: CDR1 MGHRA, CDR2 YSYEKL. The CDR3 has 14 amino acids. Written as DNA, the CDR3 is TGCGCCAGCAGCCAGAGGACAGCTTACAATGAGCAGTTCTTC. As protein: CASSQRTAYNEQFF.